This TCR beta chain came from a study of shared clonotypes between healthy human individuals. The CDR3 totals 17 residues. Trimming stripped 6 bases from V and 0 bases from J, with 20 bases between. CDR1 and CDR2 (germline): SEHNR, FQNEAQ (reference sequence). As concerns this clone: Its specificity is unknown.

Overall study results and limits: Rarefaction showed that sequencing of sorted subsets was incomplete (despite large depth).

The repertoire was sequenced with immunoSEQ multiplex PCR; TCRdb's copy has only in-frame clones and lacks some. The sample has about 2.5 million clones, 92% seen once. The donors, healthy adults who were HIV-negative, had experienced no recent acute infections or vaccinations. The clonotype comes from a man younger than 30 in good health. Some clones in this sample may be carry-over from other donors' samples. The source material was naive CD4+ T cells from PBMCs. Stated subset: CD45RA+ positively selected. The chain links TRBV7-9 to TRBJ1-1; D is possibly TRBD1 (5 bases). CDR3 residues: CASSFRRRAGMNTEAFF. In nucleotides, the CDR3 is TGTGCCAGCAGTTTTCGACGACGGGCAGGGATGAACACTGAAGCTTTCTTT.